Shown below are 15 T cell receptor beta chains from a single sample sequenced in a study of T cell changes during pregnancy in multiple sclerosis. TCRdb's table, derived via immunoSEQ multiplex PCR, lists solely in-frame clones and lacks some. The table lists around 99,000 clones, approximately 90% of them singletons, with over 0.65% in the top ten. Sequenced material: peripheral blood, taken in the third trimester of pregnancy. The receptor source for this set is a female donor in good health, enrolled as a control in a pregnancy study.

The chain recombines TRBV7-8 with TRBJ1-5, with D tentatively TRBD1 (5 bases). Trimming shortened V by 6 bases and J by 4 bases, and 22 bases separated the two germline ends. The CDR3 has 17 amino acids. Germline lookup yields CDR1 SGHVS and CDR2 FQNEAQ. In nucleotides, the CDR3 is TGTGCCAGCAGACCGTGGGAACGCGGGGCTGCGAATCAGCCCCAGCATTTT. Protein: CASRPWERGAANQPQHF. Full variable domain (remainder filled in from reference TRBV7-8 and TRBJ1-5): GAGVSQSPRYKVAKRGQDVALRCDPISGHVSLFWYQQALGQGPEFLTYFQNEAQLDKSGLPSDRFFAERPEGSVSTLKIQRTQQEDSAVYLCASRPWERGAANQPQHFGDGTRLSIL.

The chain employs TRBV9 and TRBJ1-2, with 7 bases identical to TRBD1. The length of the CDR3 is 16 residues. V lost 4 bases to trimming and J lost 0 bases; unmatched junction nucleotides: 9. Germline V gene sequence: CDR1 SGDLS, CDR2 YYNGEE. CDR3 amino acids: CASSPGDSPTNYGYTF. The CDR3 nucleotides read TGTGCCAGCAGCCCCGGGGACAGTCCGACTAACTATGGCTACACCTTC.

The gene calls are TRBV4-3 and TRBJ1-2; no clear D gene. Germline assignment: CDR1 LGHNA and CDR2 YSLEER. V lost 0 bases and J lost 0, with 11 bases in between. The length of the CDR3 is 16 residues. The CDR3 nucleotides read TGCGCCAGCAGCCAAGAGGCACCGACTACTAACTATGGCTACACCTTC. It specifies CASSQEAPTTNYGYTF.

This clone was picked up a small number of times. The chain is built from TRBV18 and TRBJ1-2; the D gene is possibly TRBD1 (5 bases). The CDR3 runs 15 residues. The V end was cut by 3 bases, the J end by 6 bases, with 17 bases between. In germline, CDR1 is KGHSH, CDR2 LQKENI. Here the CDR3 DNA reads TGTGCCAGCTCACCGACCGGCCAGGGTCTAGATGGCTACACCTTC. It specifies CASSPTGQGLDGYTF.

The CDR3: CASSQERSRGRDGYTF. As DNA, the CDR3 is TGTGCCAGCAGCCAAGAACGATCCAGGGGGCGTGATGGCTACACCTTC. The V call is TRBV4-2, the J call TRBJ1-2, with 8 bases aligning to TRBD1. Germline loops: CDR1 LGHNA, CDR2 YNFKEQ. Trimming cost V 0 bases and J 6 bases; bases outside gene matches: 9. The CDR3 contains 16 residues.

This chain joins TRBV11-2 and TRBJ2-7; 8 positions agree with TRBD1. The ends lost 5 bases at V and 4 bases at J; junction bases unmatched: 10. The CDR3 consists of 15 residues. Germline V CDR1 and CDR2: SGHAT, FQNNGV. The CDR3 nucleotides read TGTGCCAGCAGCCCGGGGACAGGCGAAGGGTACGAGCAGTACTTC. Amino acid sequence: CASSPGTGEGYEQYF.

This clone was observed a few times. The V call is TRBV18, the J call TRBJ1-1; 7 bases align to TRBD1. Germline values: CDR1 KGHSH, CDR2 LQKENI. J lost 3 bases, V lost 6 bases, and 4 bases had no gene match. The CDR3 is made up of 13 amino acids. The CDR3 nucleotides read TGTGCCAGCTCTCCTACAGGGGACACTGAAGCTTTCTTT. Its protein is CASSPTGDTEAFF.

Only a few counts were recorded for this clone. This chain connects TRBV14 to TRBJ2-7, with D possibly matching TRBD2 (5 bases). Germline assignment: CDR1 SGHDN and CDR2 FVKESK. V was clipped by 1 base and J by 6 bases, with 10 bases between them. The CDR3 has 13 amino acids. As DNA, the CDR3 is TGTGCCAGCAGCCAAGCCCTCGGGGTCGAGCAGTACTTC. Translating it yields CASSQALGVEQYF.

The chain combines TRBV9 with TRBJ2-7; 8 positions match TRBD2. There are 15 residues in the CDR3. CDR1 and CDR2 from the germline V gene are SGDLS and YYNGEE. J gave up 6 bases and V 3 bases, and 11 bases lay outside the gene matches. The CDR3: CASSGRGASHSEQYF. Here the CDR3 DNA reads TGTGCCAGCAGCGGGCGGGGGGCCTCACACAGCGAGCAGTACTTC.

J is TRBJ2-5 and V is TRBV7-8; possibly TRBD1 for D (5 bases). This CDR3 region has 16 residues. Germline V lookup: CDR1 SGHVS, CDR2 FQNEAQ. V lost 5 bases to trimming and J lost 1 base, with 17 bases between them. In DNA, the CDR3 is TGTGCCAGCAGCACTACGATGGGGCAGCGCCAAGAGACCCAGTACTTC. As protein: CASSTTMGQRQETQYF.

The chain carries TRBV6-5 and TRBJ1-2; tentative D call: TRBD1 (5 bases). Between the trimmed V and J ends, which lost 6 bases and 8 bases, there was a span of 19 bases. Germline V gene sequence: CDR1 MNHEY, CDR2 SVGAGI. CDR3 size: 14 residues. For the CDR3, the DNA is TGTGCCAGCAGCTCCCTGACAGCAGTGGGGGGCTACACCTTC. This codes for CASSSLTAVGGYTF.

This chain links TRBV27 with TRBJ1-2, with a possible D match to TRBD1 (6 bases). CDR1 MNHEY and CDR2 SMNVEV come from the germline V gene (reference sequence). Trimming took off 7 bases at V and 4 bases at J, with 13 bases between the two ends. The CDR3 is 13 amino acids. The DNA of the CDR3 is TGTGCCAGCACCGACGACAGGAGCTATGGCTACACCTTC. Amino acids: CASTDDRSYGYTF.

The chain recombines TRBV7-3 with TRBJ1-6; D remains unclear. With 1 base removed from V and 10 bases from J, the gap between germline ends came to 11 bases. Per germline, CDR1 SGHTA and CDR2 FQGTGA. CDR3 length equals 14 residues. The chain's CDR3 is CASSLMGSGSPLHF. The CDR3 bases are TGTGCCAGCAGCTTAATGGGGAGCGGATCACCCCTCCACTTT.

The genes are TRBV9 and TRBJ2-1; TRBD2 matches at 13 bases. Germline V gene lookup returns CDR1 SGDLS and CDR2 YYNGEE. The ends lost 3 bases at V and 4 bases at J; junction bases unmatched: 4. This CDR3 has 16 amino acids. CDR3 protein: CASSAVGLAGYNEQFF. The CDR3 nucleotides read TGTGCCAGCAGCGCCGTGGGACTAGCGGGGTACAATGAGCAGTTCTTC.

The chain has TRBV2 and TRBJ2-2; D is unclear. CDR3 length equals 13 residues. V shed 7 bases and J shed 1 base, with 7 bases lying between them. CDR1 and CDR2 (germline): SNHLY, FYNNEI. DNA for the CDR3: TGTGCCAGCAACCCCGGGAACACCGGGGAGCTGTTTTTT. As protein: CASNPGNTGELFF.